This T cell receptor beta chain appears in the sequencing data of a study of tumour-infiltrating T cells in Burkitt lymphoma. The overall study: Overall and progression-free survival were predicted by productive clonality.

V dropped 4 bases and J dropped 4 bases, with 10 bases sitting between them. Germline V gene lookup returns CDR1 SQVTM and CDR2 ANQGSEA. The CDR3 sequence is 12 residues long. Libraries were prepared by immunoSEQ multiplex PCR; TCRdb keeps only in-frame clonotypes and omits some of them. The sample has around 3,900 clones; 11% to 15% are singletons. The chain links TRBV29-1 to TRBJ1-1, with unresolved D. The source is a human donor with Burkitt lymphoma. The sample consisted of tumor tissue. CDR3 nucleotides: TGCAGCGTTGCCCCGATCGTCACTGAAGCTTTCTTT. It codes for CSVAPIVTEAFF.